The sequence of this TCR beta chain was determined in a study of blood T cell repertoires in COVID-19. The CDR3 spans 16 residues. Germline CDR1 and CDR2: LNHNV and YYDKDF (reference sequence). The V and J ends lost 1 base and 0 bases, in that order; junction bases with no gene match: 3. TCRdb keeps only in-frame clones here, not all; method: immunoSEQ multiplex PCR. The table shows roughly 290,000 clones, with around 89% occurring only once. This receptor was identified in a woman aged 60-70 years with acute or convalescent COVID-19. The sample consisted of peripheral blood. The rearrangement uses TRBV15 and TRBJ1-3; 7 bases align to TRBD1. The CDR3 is CATSRGQGSSGNTIYF. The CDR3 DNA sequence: TGTGCCACCAGCAGAGGACAGGGAAGCTCTGGAAACACCATATATTTT.